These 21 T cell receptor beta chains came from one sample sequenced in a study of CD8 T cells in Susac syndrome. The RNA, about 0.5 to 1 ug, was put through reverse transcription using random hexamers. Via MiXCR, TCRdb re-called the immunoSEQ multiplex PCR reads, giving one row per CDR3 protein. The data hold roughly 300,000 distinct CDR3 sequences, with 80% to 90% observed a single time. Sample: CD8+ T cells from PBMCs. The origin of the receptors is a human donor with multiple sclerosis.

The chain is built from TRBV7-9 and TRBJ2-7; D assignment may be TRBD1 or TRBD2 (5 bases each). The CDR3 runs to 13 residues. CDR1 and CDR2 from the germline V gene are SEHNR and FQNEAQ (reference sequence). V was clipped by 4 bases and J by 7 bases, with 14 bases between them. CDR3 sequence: CASSSLGTREQYF. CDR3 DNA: TGTGCCAGCAGCTCTCTAGGGACGCGGGAGCAGTACTTC.

In DNA form, the CDR3 reads TGCGCCAGCAGCCAAGGGGCCGGGGACATTCAGTACTTC. Amino acid sequence: CASSQGAGDIQYF. This rearrangement joins TRBV4-1 to TRBJ2-4, with TRBD2 as a possible D gene (5 bases). CDR3 size: 13 residues. CDR1 is MGHRA and CDR2 is YSYEKL in the germline V gene. V shed 1 base and J shed 8 bases, with 9 bases lying between them.

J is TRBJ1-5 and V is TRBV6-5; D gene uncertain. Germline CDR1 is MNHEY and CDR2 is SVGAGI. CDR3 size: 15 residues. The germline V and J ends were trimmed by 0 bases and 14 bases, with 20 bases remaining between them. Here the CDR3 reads CASSYSRGSVGEEHF. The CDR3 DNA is TGTGCCAGCAGTTACTCGAGAGGCAGCGTGGGAGAAGAGCATTTT.

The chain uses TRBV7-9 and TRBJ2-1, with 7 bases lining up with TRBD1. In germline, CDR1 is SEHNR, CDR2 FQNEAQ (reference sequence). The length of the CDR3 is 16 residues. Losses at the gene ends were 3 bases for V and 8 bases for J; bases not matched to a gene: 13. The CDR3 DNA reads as TGTGCCAGCAGCTTGAGTCCACGACAGGGAATTGATGAGCAGTTCTTC. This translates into CASSLSPRQGIDEQFF.

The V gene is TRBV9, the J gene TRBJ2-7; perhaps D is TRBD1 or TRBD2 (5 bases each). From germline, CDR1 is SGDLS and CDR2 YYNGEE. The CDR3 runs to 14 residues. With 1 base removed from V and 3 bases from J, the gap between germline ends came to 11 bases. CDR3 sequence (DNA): TGTGCCAGCAGCGTATCTGGGGGATTCTACGAGCAGTACTTC. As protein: CASSVSGGFYEQYF.

The CDR3 nucleotides read TGTGCCAGCACCGTGGGGGAGGGCACTGAAGCTTTCTTT. Translating gives CASTVGEGTEAFF. The V and J genes are TRBV6-5 and TRBJ1-1, with a weak D call TRBD1 (5 bases). Germline V gives CDR1 MNHEY, CDR2 SVGAGI. This CDR3 contains 13 residues. The ends were cut back, 7 bases at V and 4 bases at J, with 13 bases in the middle.

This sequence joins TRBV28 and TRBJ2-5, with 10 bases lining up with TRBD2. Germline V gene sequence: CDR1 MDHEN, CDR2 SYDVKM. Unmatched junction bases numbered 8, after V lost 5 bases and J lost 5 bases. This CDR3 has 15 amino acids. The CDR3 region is CASSTKREGGETQYF. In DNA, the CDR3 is TGTGCCAGCAGTACCAAGCGGGAGGGCGGGGAGACCCAGTACTTC.

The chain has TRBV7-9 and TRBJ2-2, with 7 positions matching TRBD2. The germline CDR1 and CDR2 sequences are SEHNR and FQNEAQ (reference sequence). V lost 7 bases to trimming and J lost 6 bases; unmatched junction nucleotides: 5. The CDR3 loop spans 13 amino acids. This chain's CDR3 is CASTEGRAGELFF. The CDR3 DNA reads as TGTGCCAGCACCGAGGGGAGGGCCGGGGAGCTGTTTTTT.

The CDR3 spells CSARVGDGSQYF. CDR3 sequence (DNA): TGCAGTGCTAGAGTTGGGGATGGGTCGCAGTATTTT. The chain has TRBV20-1 and TRBJ2-3; D gene unclear. Germline values: CDR1 DFQATT, CDR2 SNEGSKA (reference sequence). CDR3 length: 12 residues. Trimming took 1 base from V and 10 from J, leaving 12 bases between them.

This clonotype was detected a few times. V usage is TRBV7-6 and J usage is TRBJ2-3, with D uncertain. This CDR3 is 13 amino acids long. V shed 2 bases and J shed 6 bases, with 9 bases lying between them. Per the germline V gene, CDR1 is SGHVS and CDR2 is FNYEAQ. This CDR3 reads CASSLTVADTQYF. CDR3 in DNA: TGTGCCAGCAGCTTAACCGTGGCGGATACGCAGTATTTT.

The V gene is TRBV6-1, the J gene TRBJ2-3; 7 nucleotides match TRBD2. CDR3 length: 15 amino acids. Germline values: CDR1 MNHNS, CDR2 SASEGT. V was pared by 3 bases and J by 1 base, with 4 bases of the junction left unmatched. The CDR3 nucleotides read TGTGCCAGCAGTGACCGGGACTACCGCACAGATACGCAGTATTTT. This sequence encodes CASSDRDYRTDTQYF.

The CDR3 reads CASSQDKGGASFFYGYTF. The CDR3 nucleotides are TGCGCCAGCAGCCAAGATAAAGGAGGGGCTTCCTTTTTCTATGGCTACACCTTC. The chain carries TRBV4-1 and TRBJ1-2; the D gene is possibly TRBD1 (5 bases). V lost 0 bases and J lost 4, with 21 bases in between. The CDR3 is made up of 18 amino acids. CDR1 is MGHRA and CDR2 is YSYEKL in the germline V gene.

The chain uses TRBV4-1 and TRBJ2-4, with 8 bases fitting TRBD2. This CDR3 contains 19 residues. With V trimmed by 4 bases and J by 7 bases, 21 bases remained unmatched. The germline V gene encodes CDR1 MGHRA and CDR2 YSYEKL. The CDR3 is CASSLRHPQRETRGNIQYF. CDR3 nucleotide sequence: TGCGCCAGCAGCCTAAGACACCCCCAGCGGGAGACACGTGGGAACATTCAGTACTTC.

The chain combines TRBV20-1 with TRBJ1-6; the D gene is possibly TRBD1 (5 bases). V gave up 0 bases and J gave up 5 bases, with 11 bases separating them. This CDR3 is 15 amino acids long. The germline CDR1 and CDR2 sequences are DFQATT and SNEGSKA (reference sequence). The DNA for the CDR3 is TGCAGTGCTAGAGATTCGGGGGTGCATAATTCACCCCTCCACTTT. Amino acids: CSARDSGVHNSPLHF.

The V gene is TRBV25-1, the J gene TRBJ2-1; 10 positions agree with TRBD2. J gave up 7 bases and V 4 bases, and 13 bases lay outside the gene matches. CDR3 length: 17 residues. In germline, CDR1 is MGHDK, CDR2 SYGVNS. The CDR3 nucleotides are TGTGCCAGCAGTGCACTACTATCTAGCGGGAGCAGTAATGAGCAGTTCTTC. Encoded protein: CASSALLSSGSSNEQFF.

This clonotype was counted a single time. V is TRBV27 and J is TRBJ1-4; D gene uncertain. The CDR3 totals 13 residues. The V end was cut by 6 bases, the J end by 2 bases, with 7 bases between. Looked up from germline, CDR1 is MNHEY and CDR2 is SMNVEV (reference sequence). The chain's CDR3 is CASRLRTNEKLFF. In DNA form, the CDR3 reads TGTGCCAGCAGGCTAAGGACTAATGAAAAACTGTTTTTT.

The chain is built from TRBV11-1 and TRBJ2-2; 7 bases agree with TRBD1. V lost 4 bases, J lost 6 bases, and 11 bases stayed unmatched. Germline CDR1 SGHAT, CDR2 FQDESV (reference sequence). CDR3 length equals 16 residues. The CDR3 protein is CASSYGTDQLPGELFF. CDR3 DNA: TGTGCCAGCAGCTACGGGACAGACCAGCTCCCCGGGGAGCTGTTTTTT.

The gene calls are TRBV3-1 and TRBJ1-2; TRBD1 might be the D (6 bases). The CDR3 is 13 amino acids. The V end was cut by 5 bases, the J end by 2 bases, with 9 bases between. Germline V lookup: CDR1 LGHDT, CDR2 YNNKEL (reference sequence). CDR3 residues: CASSNQGNYGYTF. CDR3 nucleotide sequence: TGTGCCAGCAGCAACCAGGGGAACTATGGCTACACCTTC.

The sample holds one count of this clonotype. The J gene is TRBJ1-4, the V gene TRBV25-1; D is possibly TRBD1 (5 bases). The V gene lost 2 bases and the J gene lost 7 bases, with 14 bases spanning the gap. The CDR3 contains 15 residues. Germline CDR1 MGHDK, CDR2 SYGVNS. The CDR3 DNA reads TGTGCCAGCAGTGAACGGCTGGGCAGGGTTGAAAAACTGTTTTTT. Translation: CASSERLGRVEKLFF. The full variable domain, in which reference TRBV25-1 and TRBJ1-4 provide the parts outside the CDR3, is EADIYQTPRYLVIGTGKKITLECSQTMGHDKMYWYQQDPGMELHLIHYSYGVNSTEKGDLSSESTVSRIRTEHFPLTLESARPSHTSQYLCASSERLGRVEKLFFGSGTQLSVL.

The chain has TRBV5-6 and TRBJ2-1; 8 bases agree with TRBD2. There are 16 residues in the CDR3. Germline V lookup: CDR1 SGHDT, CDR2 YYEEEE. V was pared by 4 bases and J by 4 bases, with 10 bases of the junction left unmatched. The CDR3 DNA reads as TGTGCCAGCAGCCCGGGTCTGAGCGGGAGTTACAATGAGCAGTTCTTC. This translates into CASSPGLSGSYNEQFF.

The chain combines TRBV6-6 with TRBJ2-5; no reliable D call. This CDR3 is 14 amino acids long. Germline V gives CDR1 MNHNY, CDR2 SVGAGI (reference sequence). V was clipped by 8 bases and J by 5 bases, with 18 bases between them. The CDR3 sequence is CASVTGYPDETQYF. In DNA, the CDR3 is TGTGCCAGCGTTACCGGATACCCTGATGAGACCCAGTACTTC.